The present TCR beta chain was sequenced within a study of blood T cell repertoires in COVID-19. Study background: In each case, the material was cDNA or gDNA derived from T cells, B-cell-depleted T cells, or PBMCs.

Trimming stripped 0 bases from V and 0 bases from J, with 18 bases between. CDR1 and CDR2 (germline): MNHNS, SASEGT. This CDR3 spans 19 amino acids. The table came from immunoSEQ multiplex PCR; TCRdb's copy has only in-frame clones and leaves some out. This sample carries 35,000 to 50,000 clones, approximately 78% of them seen once, and the ten largest clones take 8% to 10%. Sequencing was performed on peripheral blood. The genes are TRBV6-1 and TRBJ2-1; D may be TRBD2 (5 bases). The clonotype originates from a man in his 60s in a cohort sampled during active COVID-19. The CDR3 protein is CASSEAHYFAGSSYNEQFF. In DNA, the CDR3 is TGTGCCAGCAGTGAAGCGCACTACTTTGCGGGCTCCTCCTACAATGAGCAGTTCTTC.